This T cell receptor (beta chain) was sequenced during a study of beta chain features in type 1 diabetes. Looking at the study overall: All samples yielded 107,917,701 examined sorted cells. Study conclusions and caveats: All four CD4+ subsets of Type 1 diabetes patients contained TCRB CDR3s that were moderately but significantly shorter. It was not settled here whether HLA type affects TCRB rearrangement. The study found fewer insertions and more deletions at VDJ junctions in type 1 diabetes patients.

A word on this clone: Its antigen is currently unknown.

From germline, CDR1 is SGHTA and CDR2 FQGNSA. J was trimmed by 5 bases and V by 2 bases; bases with no gene match: 6. This CDR3 comprises 15 residues. Expressed TCRB transcripts got sequenced, as all isolated RNA was reverse transcribed. About 3.7 million reads on average were seen across naive, central memory and regulatory T cell samples. TCRdb keeps only in-frame clones here, not all; method: immunoSEQ multiplex PCR. Of about 160,000 clones in the sample, under 9.5% were seen once. The sample consisted of central memory CD4+ T cells from blood. The source is a man younger than 35 with type 1 diabetes. The rearrangement links TRBV7-2 to TRBJ2-3, with 8 bases lining up with TRBD2. For the CDR3, the DNA is TGTGCCAGCAGCTTACGGGGGGGGCCGGGAGATACGCAGTATTTT. Translation: CASSLRGGPGDTQYF.